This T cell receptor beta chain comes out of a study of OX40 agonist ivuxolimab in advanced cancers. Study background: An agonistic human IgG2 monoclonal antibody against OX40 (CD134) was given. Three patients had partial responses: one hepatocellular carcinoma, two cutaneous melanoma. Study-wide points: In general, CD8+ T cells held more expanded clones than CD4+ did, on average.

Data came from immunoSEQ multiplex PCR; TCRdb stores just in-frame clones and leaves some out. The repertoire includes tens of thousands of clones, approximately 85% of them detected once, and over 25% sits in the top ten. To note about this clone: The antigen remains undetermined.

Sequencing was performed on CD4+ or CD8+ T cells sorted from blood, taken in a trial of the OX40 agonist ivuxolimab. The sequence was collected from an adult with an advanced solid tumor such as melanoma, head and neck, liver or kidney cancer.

The CDR3 protein is CASSNGLVGEQFF. CDR3 DNA sequence: TGTGCCAGTAGTAACGGACTAGTCGGTGAGCAGTTCTTC. The chain couples TRBV19 to TRBJ2-1; 7 bases agree with TRBD2. J gave up 9 bases and V 4 bases, and 6 bases lay outside the gene matches. This CDR3 spans 13 amino acids. Germline CDR1 LNHDA, CDR2 SQIVND (reference sequence).